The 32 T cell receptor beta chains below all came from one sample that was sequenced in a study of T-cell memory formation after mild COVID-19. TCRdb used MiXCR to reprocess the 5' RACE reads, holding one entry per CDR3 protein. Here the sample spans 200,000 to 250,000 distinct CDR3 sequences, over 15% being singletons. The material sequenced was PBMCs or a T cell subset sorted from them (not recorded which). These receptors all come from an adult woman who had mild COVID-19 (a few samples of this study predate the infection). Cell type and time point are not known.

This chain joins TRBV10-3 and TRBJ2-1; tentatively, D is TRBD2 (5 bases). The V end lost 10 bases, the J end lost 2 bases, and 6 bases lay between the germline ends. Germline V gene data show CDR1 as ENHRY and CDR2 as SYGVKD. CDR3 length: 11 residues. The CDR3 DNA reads TGTGCCACCGGGGCCTACAATGAGCAGTTCTTC. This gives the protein CATGAYNEQFF.

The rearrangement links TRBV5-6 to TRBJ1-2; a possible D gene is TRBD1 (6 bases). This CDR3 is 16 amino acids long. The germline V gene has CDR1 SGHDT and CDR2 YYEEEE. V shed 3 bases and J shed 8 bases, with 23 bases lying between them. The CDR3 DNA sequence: TGTGCCAGCAGCTCACCCTCCGGGGGCCCCCTCTCCGGCTACACCTTC. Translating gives CASSSPSGGPLSGYTF.

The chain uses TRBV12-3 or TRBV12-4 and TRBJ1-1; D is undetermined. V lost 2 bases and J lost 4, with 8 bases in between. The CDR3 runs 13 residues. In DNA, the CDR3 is TGTGCCAGCAGTTTACGAAGTACCACTGAAGCTTTCTTT. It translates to CASSLRSTTEAFF.

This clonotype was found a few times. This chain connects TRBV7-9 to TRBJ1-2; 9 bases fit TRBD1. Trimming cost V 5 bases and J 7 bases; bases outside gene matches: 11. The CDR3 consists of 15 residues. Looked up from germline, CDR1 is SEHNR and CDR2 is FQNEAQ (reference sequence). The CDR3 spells CASSASRQGGIGYTF. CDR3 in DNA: TGTGCCAGCAGCGCGAGTAGACAGGGGGGAATTGGCTACACCTTC.

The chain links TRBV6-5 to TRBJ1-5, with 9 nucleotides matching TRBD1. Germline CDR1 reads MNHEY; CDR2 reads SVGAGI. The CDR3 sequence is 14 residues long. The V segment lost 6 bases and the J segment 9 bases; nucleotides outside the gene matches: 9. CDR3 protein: CASSLQGAGGPQHF. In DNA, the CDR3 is TGTGCCAGCAGCTTACAGGGGGCCGGAGGGCCCCAGCATTTT.

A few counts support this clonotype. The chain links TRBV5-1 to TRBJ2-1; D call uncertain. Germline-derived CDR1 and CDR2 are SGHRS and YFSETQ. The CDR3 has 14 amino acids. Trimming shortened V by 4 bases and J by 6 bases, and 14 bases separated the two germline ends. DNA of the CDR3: TGCGCCAGCAGCCCCATGGCGCAGTCCAATGAGCAGTTCTTC. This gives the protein CASSPMAQSNEQFF.

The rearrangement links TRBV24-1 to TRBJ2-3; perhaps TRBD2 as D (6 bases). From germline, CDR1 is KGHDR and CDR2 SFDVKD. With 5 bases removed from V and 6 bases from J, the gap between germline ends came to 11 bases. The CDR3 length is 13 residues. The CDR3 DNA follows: TGTGCCACCAGTGTCACAGGAGGGGATACGCAGTATTTT. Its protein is CATSVTGGDTQYF.

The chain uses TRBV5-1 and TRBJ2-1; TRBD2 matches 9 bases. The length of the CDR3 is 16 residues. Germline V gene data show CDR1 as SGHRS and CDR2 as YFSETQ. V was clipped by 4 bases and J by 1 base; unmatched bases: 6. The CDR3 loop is CASSVAGVVSYNEQFF. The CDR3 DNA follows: TGCGCCAGCAGCGTAGCGGGAGTTGTGTCCTACAATGAGCAGTTCTTC.

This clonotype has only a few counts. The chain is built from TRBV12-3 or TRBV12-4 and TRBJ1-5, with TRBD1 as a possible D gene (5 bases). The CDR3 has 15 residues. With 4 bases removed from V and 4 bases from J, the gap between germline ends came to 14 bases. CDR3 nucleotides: TGTGCCAGCAGTTGGGGGACGGGAAGGAATCAGCCCCAGCATTTT. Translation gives CASSWGTGRNQPQHF.

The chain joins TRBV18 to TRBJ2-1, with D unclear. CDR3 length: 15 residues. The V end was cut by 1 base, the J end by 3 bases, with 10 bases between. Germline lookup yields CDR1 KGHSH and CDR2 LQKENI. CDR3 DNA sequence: TGTGCCAGCTCACCACAAGTATTCCGCTACAATGAGCAGTTCTTC. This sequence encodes CASSPQVFRYNEQFF.

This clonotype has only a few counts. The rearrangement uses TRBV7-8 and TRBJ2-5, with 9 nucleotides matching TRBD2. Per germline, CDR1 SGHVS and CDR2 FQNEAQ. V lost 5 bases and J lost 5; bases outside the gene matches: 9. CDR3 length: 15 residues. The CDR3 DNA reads TGTGCCAGCAGCCCCGCGGGAGGGCCTGGGGAGACCCAGTACTTC. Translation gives CASSPAGGPGETQYF.

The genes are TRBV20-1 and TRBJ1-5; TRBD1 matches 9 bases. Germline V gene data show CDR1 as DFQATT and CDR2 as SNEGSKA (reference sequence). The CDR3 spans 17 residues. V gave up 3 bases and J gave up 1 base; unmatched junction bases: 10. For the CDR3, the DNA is TGCAGTGCTAGGTCGTCCCGGGACAGGGCGAGCAATCAGCCCCAGCATTTT. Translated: CSARSSRDRASNQPQHF.

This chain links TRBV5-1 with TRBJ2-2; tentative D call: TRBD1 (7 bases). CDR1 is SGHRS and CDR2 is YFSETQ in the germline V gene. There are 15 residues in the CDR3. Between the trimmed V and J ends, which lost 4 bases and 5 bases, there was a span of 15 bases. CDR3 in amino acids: CASSVSTGTTGELFF. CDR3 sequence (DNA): TGCGCCAGCAGCGTCTCGACAGGGACTACCGGGGAGCTGTTTTTT.

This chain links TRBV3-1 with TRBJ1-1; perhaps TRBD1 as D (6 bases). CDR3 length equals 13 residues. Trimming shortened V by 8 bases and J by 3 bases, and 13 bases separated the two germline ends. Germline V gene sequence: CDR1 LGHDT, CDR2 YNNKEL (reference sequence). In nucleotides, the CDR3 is TGTGCCAGCCGGACAGAGTCACACACTGAAGCTTTCTTT. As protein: CASRTESHTEAFF.

This CDR3 is CASSETSPSGSTDTQYF. CDR3 DNA: TGTGCCAGCAGTGAAACCTCTCCTAGCGGTAGCACAGATACGCAGTATTTT. J is TRBJ2-3 and V is TRBV2; TRBD2 matches 7 bases. The CDR3 runs to 17 residues. Germline V gene data show CDR1 as SNHLY and CDR2 as FYNNEI. V dropped 2 bases and J dropped 0; count of bases not matched to a gene: 8.

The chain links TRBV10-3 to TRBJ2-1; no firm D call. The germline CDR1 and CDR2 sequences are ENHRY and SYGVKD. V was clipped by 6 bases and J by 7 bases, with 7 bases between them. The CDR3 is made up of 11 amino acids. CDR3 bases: TGTGCCATCAGGGACGTTAATGAGCAGTTCTTC. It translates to CAIRDVNEQFF.

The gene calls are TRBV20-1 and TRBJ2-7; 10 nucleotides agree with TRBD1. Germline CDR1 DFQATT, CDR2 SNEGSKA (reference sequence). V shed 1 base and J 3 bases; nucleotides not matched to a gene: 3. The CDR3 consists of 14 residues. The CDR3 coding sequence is TGCAGTGCTAGAGGGGACAGGGGAGTCTACGAGCAGTACTTC. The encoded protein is CSARGDRGVYEQYF.

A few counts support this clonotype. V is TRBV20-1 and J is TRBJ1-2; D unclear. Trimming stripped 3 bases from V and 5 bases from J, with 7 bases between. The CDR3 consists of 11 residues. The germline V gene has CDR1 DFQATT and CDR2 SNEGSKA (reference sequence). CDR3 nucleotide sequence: TGCAGTGCTAGTCTGGGGTATGGCTACACCTTC. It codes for CSASLGYGYTF.

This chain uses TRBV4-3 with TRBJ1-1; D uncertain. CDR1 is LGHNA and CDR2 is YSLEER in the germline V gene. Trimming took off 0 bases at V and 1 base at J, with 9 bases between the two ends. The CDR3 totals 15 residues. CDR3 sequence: CASSQDPGSNTEAFF. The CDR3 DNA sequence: TGCGCCAGCAGCCAAGATCCCGGGTCGAACACTGAAGCTTTCTTT.

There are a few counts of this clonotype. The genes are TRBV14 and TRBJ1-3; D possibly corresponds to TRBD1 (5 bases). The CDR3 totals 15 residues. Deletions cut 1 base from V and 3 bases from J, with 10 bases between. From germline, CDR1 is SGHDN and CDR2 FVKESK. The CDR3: CASSQAGRGGNTIYF. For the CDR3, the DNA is TGTGCCAGCAGCCAAGCAGGGAGGGGTGGAAACACCATATATTTT. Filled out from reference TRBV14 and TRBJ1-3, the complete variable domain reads EAGVTQFPSHSVIEKGQTVTLRCDPISGHDNLYWYRRVMGKEIKFLLHFVKESKQDESGMPNNRFLAERTGGTYSTLKVQPAELEDSGVYFCASSQAGRGGNTIYFGEGSWLTVV.

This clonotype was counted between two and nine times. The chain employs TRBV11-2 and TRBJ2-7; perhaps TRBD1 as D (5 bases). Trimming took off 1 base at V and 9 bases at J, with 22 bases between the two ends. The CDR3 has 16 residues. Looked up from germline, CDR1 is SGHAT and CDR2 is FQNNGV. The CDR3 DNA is TGTGCCAGCAGCTTAGTCGGGTTGGGGCAGTCTGTAACGCAGTACTTC. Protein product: CASSLVGLGQSVTQYF.

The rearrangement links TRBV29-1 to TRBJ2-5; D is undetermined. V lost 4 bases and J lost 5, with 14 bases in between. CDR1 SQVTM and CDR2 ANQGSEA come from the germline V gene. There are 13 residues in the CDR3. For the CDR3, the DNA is TGCAGCGTTGCGAAGCCTCCCCGGGAGACCCAGTACTTC. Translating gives CSVAKPPRETQYF.

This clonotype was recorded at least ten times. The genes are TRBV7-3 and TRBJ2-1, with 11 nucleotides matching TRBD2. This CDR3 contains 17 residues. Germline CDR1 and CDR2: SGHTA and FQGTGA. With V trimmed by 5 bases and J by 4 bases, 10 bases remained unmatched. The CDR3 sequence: CASSRRGGTSGYNEQFF. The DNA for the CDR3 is TGTGCCAGCAGCCGCCGCGGGGGGACTAGCGGATACAATGAGCAGTTCTTC.

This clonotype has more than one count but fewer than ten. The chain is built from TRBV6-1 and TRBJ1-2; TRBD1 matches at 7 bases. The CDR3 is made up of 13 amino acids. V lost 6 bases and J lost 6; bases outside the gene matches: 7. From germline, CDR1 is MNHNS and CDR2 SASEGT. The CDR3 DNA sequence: TGTGCCAGCAGGGGGGACAGTCGGGATGGCTACACCTTC. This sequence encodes CASRGDSRDGYTF.

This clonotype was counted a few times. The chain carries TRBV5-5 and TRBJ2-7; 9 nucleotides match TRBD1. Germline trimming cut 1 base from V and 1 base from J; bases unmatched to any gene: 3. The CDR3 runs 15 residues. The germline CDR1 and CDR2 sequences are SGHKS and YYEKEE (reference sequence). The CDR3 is CASSLTQGASYEQYF. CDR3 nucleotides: TGTGCCAGCAGCTTGACACAGGGGGCTTCCTACGAGCAGTACTTC.

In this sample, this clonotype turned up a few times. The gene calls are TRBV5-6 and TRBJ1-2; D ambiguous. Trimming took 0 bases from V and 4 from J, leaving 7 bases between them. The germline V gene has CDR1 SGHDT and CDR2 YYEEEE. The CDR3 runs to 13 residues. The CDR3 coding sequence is TGTGCCAGCAGCTTGGTTGCCAGCTATGGCTACACCTTC. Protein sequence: CASSLVASYGYTF.

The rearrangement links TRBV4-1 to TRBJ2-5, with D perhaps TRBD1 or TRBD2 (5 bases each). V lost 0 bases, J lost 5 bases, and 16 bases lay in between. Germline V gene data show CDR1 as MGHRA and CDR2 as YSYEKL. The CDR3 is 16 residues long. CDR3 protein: CASSQDWPGTWETQYF. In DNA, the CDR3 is TGCGCCAGCAGCCAAGATTGGCCGGGGACCTGGGAGACCCAGTACTTC.

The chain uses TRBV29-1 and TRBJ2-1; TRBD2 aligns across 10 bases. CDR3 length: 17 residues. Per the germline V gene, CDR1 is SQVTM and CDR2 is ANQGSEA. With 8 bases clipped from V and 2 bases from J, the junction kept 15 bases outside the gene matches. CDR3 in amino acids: CSLEGLAGGRTYNEQFF. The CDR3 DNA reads TGCAGCCTCGAGGGGTTAGCGGGAGGACGGACCTACAATGAGCAGTTCTTC.

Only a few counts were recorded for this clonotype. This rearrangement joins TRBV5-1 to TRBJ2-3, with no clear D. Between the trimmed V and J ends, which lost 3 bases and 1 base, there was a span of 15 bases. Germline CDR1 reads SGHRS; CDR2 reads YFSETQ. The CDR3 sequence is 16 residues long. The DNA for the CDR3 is TGCGCCAGCAGCTCGTCGACTTCCGCCCGCACAGATACGCAGTATTTT. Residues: CASSSSTSARTDTQYF.

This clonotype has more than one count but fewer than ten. This CDR3 reads CASSSNKVAPNEQFF. The CDR3 nucleotides read TGCGCCAGCAGCTCGAACAAGGTAGCGCCGAATGAGCAGTTCTTC. This rearrangement joins TRBV5-1 to TRBJ2-1, with D possibly being TRBD2 (5 bases). The CDR3 extends over 15 amino acids. Germline V gives CDR1 SGHRS, CDR2 YFSETQ. Trimming took 3 bases from V and 7 from J, leaving 17 bases between them. Supplemented by reference TRBV5-1 and TRBJ2-1, the full variable domain reads KAGVTQTPRYLIKTRGQQVTLSCSPISGHRSVSWYQQTPGQGLQFLFEYFSETQRNKGNFPGRFSGRQFSNSRSEMNVSTLELGDSALYLCASSSNKVAPNEQFFGPGTRLTVL.

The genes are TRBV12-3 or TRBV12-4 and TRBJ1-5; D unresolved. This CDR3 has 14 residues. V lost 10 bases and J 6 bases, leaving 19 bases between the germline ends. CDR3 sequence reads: CATSDAGSRQPQHF. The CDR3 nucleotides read TGTGCCACCTCGGACGCCGGGTCACGTCAGCCCCAGCATTTT.

In nucleotides, the CDR3 is TGTGCCAGCAGTGAAGGTCTAGCCTACGAGCAGTACTTC. Amino acids: CASSEGLAYEQYF. V gene TRBV6-1 combines with J gene TRBJ2-7; D is undetermined. V was pared by 1 base and J by 2 bases, with 6 bases between. This CDR3 comprises 13 residues. CDR1 and CDR2 (germline): MNHNS, SASEGT.